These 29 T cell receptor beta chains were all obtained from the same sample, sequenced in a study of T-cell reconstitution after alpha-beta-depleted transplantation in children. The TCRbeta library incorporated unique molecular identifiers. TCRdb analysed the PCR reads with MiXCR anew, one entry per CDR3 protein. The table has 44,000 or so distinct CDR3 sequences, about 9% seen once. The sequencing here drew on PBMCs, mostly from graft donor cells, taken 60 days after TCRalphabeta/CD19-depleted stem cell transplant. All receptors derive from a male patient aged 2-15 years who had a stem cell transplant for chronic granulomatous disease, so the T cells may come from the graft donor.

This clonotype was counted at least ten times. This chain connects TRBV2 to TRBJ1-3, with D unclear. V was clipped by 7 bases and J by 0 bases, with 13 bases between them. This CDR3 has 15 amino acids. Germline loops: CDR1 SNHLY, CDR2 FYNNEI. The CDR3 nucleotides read TGTGCCAGCAAGGCGGGTCCTAGCTCTGGAAACACCATATATTTT. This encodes CASKAGPSSGNTIYF.

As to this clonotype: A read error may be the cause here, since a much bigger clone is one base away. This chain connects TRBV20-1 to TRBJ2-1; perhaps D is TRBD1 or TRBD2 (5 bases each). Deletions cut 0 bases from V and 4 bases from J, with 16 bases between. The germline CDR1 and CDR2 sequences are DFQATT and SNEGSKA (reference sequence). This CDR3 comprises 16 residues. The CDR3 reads CSARDTRDLCYNEQFF. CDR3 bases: TGCAGTGCTAGAGATACGAGGGACCTATGTTACAATGAGCAGTTCTTC.

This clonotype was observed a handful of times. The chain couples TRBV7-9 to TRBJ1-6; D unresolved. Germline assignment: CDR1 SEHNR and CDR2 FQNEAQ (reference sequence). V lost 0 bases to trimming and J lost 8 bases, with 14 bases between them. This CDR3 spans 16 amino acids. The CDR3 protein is CASSLARWRIDSPLHF. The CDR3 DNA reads TGTGCCAGCAGCTTAGCGCGTTGGAGGATCGATTCACCCCTCCACTTT.

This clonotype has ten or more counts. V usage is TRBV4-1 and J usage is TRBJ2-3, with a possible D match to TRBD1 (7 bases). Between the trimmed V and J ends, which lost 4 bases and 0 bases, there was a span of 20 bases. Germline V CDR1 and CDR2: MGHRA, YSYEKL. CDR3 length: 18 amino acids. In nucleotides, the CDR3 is TGCGCCAGCAGCCCACGCAGGGGGGCAAGCCCTAGCACAGATACGCAGTATTTT. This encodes CASSPRRGASPSTDTQYF.

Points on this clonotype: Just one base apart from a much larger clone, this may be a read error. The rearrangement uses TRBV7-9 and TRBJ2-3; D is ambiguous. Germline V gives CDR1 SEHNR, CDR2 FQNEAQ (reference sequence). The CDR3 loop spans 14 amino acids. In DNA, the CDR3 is TGTCCCAGCCCACTTCCTACTAGCACAGATACGCAGTATTTT. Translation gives CPSPLPTSTDTQYF.

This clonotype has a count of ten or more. Here the CDR3 reads CASSRDPSSYEQYF. The CDR3 nucleotides are TGTGCCAGCAGCCGCGATCCCTCCTCCTACGAGCAGTACTTC. This sequence joins TRBV9 and TRBJ2-7; the D is unclear. This CDR3 spans 14 amino acids. V dropped 4 bases and J dropped 0 bases, with 11 bases sitting between them. CDR1 and CDR2 (germline): SGDLS, YYNGEE.

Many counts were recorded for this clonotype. The CDR3 reads CASSESTKETQYF. The CDR3, as DNA: TGTGCCAGCAGTGAGTCAACCAAAGAGACCCAGTACTTC. This chain connects TRBV2 to TRBJ2-5; the D is unclear. The germline gives CDR1 SNHLY, CDR2 FYNNEI. This CDR3 spans 13 amino acids. The V and J ends lost 3 bases and 3 bases respectively, with 8 bases between them.

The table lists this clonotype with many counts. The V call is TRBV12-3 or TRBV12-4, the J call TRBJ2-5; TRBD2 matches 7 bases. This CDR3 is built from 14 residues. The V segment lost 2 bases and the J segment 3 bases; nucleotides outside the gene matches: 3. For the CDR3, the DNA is TGTGCCAGCAGTTTATTGGCGGGAGAAGAGACCCAGTACTTC. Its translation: CASSLLAGEETQYF.

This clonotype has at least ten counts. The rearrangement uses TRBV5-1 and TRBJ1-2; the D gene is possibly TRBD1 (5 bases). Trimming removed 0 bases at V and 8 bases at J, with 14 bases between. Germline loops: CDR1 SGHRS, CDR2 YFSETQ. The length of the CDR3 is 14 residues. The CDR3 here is CASSLAGTGNGYTF. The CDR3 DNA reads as TGCGCCAGCAGCTTGGCCGGGACGGGAAACGGCTACACCTTC.

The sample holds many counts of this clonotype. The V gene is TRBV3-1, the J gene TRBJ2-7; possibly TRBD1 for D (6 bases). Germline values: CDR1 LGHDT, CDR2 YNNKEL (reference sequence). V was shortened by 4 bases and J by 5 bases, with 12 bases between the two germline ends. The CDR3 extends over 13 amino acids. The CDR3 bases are TGTGCCAGCAGCCCGTACAGGGTCAACGAGCAGTACTTC. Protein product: CASSPYRVNEQYF.

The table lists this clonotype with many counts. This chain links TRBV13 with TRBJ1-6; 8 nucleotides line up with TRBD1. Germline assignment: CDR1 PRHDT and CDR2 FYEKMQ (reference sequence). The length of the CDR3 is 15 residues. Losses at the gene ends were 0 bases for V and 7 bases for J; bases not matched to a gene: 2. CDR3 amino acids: CASSLGDRENSPLHF. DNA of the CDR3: TGTGCCAGCAGCTTAGGGGACAGGGAGAATTCACCCCTCCACTTT. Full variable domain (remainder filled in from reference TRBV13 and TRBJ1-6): AAGVIQSPRHLIKEKRETATLKCYPIPRHDTVYWYQQGPGQDPQFLISFYEKMQSDKGSIPDRFSAQQFSDYHSELNMSSLELGDSALYFCASSLGDRENSPLHFGNGTRLTVT.

Here the CDR3 DNA reads TGCAGTGCTAGGAGTAGCGGGAGAACAGATACGCAGTATTTT. Its translation: CSARSSGRTDTQYF. V and J are TRBV20-1 and TRBJ2-3, with 9 bases matching TRBD2. The CDR3 length is 14 residues. Germline V gene lookup returns CDR1 DFQATT and CDR2 SNEGSKA (reference sequence). V lost 3 bases and J lost 3; bases outside the gene matches: 4.

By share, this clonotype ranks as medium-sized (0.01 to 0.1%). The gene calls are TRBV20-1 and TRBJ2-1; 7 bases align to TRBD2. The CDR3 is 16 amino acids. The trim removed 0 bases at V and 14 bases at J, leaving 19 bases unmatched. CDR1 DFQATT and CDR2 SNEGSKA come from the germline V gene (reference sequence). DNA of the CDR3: TGCAGTGCTAGAGATCGGCGTCAGGCCCCGACTAGCCCTGAGTTCTTC. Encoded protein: CSARDRRQAPTSPEFF.

For the CDR3, the DNA is TGCGCCAGCAGTGAGTTTCCTGCCCTCACCGGGGAGCTGTTTTTT. It translates to CASSEFPALTGELFF. This chain connects TRBV10-1 to TRBJ2-2; unclear D gene. Between the trimmed V and J ends, which lost 1 base and 4 bases, there was a span of 10 bases. The CDR3 sequence is 15 residues long. The germline CDR1 and CDR2 sequences are WNHNN and SYGVQD (reference sequence).

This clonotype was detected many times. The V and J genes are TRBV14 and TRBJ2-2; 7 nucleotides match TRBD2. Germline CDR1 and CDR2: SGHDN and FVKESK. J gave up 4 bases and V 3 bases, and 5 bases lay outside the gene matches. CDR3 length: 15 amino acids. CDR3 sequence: CASSQTTGGTGELFF. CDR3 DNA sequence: TGTGCCAGCAGCCAGACAACGGGGGGCACCGGGGAGCTGTTTTTT. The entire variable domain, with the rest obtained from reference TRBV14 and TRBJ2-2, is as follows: EAGVTQFPSHSVIEKGQTVTLRCDPISGHDNLYWYRRVMGKEIKFLLHFVKESKQDESGMPNNRFLAERTGGTYSTLKVQPAELEDSGVYFCASSQTTGGTGELFFGEGSRLTVL.

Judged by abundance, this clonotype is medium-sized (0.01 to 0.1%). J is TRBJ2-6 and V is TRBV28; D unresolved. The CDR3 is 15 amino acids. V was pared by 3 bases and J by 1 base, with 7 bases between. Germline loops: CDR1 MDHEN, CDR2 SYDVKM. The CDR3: CASSLTRSGANVLTF. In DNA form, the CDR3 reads TGTGCCAGCAGTTTGACCCGTTCTGGGGCCAACGTCCTGACTTTC.

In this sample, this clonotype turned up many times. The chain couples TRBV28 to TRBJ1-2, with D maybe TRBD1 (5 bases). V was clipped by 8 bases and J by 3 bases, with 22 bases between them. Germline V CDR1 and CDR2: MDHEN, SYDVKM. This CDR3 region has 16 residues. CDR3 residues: CASGATREGKDYGYTF. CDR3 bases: TGTGCCAGCGGTGCCACCAGGGAAGGGAAAGACTATGGCTACACCTTC.

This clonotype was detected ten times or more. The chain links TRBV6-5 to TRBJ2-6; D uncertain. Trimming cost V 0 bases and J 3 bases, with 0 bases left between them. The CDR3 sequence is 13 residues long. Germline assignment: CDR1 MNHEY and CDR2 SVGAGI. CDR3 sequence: CASSYSGANVLTF. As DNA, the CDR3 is TGTGCCAGCAGTTACTCTGGGGCCAACGTCCTGACTTTC.

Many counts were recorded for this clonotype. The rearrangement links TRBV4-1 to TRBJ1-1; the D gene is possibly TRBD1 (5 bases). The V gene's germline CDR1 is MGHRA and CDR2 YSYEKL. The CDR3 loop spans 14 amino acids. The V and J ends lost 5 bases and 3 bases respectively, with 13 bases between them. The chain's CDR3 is CASSRVMGDTEAFF. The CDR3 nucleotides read TGCGCCAGCAGCAGGGTAATGGGGGACACTGAAGCTTTCTTT.

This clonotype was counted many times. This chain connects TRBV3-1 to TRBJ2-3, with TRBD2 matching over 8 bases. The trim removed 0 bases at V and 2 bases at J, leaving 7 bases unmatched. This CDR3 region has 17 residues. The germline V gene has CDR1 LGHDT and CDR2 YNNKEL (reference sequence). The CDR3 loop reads CASSQELADSNTDTQYF. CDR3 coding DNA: TGTGCCAGCAGCCAAGAACTAGCGGATTCAAACACAGATACGCAGTATTTT.

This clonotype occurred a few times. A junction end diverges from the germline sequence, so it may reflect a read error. The DNA for the CDR3 is TGTACCAGCAGTCTCCCCGGGACTAGCGGGAGGGCTTACAATGAGCAGTTCTTC. Residues: CTSSLPGTSGRAYNEQFF. The rearrangement links TRBV12-3 or TRBV12-4 to TRBJ2-1; 16 bases agree with TRBD2. The CDR3 extends over 18 amino acids.

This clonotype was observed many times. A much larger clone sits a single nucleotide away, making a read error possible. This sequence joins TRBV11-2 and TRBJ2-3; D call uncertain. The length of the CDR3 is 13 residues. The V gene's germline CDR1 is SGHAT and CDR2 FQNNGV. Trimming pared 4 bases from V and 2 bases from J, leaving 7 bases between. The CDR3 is CASSYLLTDTQYF. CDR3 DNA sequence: TGTGCCAGCAGCTACCTACTCACAGATACGCAGTATTTT.

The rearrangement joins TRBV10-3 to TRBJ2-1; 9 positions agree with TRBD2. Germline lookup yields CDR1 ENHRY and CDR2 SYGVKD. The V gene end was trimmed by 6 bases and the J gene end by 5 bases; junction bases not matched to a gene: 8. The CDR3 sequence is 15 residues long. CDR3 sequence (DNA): TGTGCCATCAGACCCGGACTAGCGACCAACAATGAGCAGTTCTTC. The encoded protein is CAIRPGLATNNEQFF.

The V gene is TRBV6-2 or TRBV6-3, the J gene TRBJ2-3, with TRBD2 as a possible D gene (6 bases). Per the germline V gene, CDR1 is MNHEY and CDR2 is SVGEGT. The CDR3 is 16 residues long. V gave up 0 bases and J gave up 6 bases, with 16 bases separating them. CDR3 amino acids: CASSYSARLVGDTQYF. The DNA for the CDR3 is TGTGCCAGCAGTTACTCGGCCCGACTAGTGGGGGATACGCAGTATTTT.

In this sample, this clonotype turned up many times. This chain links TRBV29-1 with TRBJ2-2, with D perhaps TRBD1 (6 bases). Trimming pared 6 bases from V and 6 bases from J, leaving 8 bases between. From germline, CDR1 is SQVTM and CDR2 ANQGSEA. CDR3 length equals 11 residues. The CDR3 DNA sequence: TGCAGCGTACAGGGTGCCGGGGAGCTGTTTTTT. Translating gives CSVQGAGELFF.

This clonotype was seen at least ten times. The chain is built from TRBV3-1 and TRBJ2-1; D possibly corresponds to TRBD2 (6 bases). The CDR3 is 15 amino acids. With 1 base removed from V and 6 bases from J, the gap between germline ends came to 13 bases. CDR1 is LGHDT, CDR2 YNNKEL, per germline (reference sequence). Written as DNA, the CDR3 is TGTGCCAGCAGCCAAGCCACGGGACTGGGCAATGAGCAGTTCTTC. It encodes CASSQATGLGNEQFF.

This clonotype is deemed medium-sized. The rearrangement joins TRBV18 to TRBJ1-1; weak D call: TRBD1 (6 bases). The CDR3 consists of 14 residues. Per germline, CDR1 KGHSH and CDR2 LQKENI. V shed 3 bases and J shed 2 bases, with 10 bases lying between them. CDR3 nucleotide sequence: TGTGCCAGCTCACCGGGGGCTGGCAACACTGAAGCTTTCTTT. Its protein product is CASSPGAGNTEAFF.

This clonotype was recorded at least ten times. DNA for the CDR3: TGCAGTGCTAGAGATACGGCGTCGGCGGGTGATACGCAGTATTTT. Translation: CSARDTASAGDTQYF. The rearrangement links TRBV20-1 to TRBJ2-3; D may be TRBD2 (5 bases). The CDR3 covers 15 residues. Trimming took off 0 bases at V and 6 bases at J, with 16 bases between the two ends. Per germline, CDR1 DFQATT and CDR2 SNEGSKA (reference sequence).

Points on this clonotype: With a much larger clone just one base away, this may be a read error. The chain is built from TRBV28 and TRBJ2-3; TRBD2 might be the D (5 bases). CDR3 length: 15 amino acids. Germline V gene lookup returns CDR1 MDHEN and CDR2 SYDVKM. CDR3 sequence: CASSPPNGLTATQYF. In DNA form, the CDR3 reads TGTGCCAGCAGTCCTCCTAATGGACTCACAGCTACGCAGTATTTT.